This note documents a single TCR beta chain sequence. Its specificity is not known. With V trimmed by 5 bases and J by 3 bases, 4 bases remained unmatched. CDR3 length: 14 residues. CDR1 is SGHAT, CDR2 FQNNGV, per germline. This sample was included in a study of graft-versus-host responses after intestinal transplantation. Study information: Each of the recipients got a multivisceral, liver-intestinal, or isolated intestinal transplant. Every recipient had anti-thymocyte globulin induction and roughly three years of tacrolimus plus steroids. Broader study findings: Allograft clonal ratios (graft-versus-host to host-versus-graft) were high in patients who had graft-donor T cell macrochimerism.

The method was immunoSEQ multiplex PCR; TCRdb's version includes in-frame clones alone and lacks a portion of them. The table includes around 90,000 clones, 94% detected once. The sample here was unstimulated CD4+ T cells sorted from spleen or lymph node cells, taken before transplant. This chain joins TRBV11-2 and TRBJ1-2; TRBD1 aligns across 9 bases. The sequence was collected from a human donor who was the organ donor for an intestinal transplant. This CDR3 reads CASSTDRGDYGYTF. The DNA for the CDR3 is TGTGCCAGCAGCACTGACAGGGGGGACTATGGCTACACCTTC.